A selection of T cell receptor beta chains follows, all from one sample in a study of blood T cell repertoires in COVID-19. The data were produced by immunoSEQ multiplex PCR, yet TCRdb's version contains in-frame clones alone and is incomplete. The sample lists about 180,000 clones; 88% were seen once. Material: PBMCs or T cells enriched from blood (not recorded which). All receptors derive from a woman younger than 30 who had recovered from COVID-19. Both conserved end residues are part of each CDR3. Each record gives: D gene, CDR3 length, V gene, clone size, J gene, CDR3 protein, CDR3 DNA. The D gene is left open where the match is weak. Only some rows state a clone size, as once, few, many or a class for expanded clones.

D gene: -; CDR3 length: 12; V gene: TRBV10-3; clone size: once; J gene: TRBJ1-1; CDR3 protein: CASQTSNTEAFF; CDR3 DNA: TGTGCCAGCCAGACATCAAACACTGAAGCTTTCTTT
D gene: -; CDR3 length: 15; V gene: TRBV6-2/TRBV6-3; clone size: -; J gene: TRBJ1-4; CDR3 protein: CASSSTTGTGEKLFF; CDR3 DNA: TGTGCCAGCAGTTCCACAACCGGGACTGGTGAAAAACTGTTTTTT
D gene: -; CDR3 length: 16; V gene: TRBV9; clone size: -; J gene: TRBJ2-7; CDR3 protein: CASSAPSSGTSYEQYF; CDR3 DNA: TGTGCCAGCAGCGCCCCTTCTTCCGGGACTTCCTACGAGCAGTACTTC
D gene: -; CDR3 length: 15; V gene: TRBV28; clone size: once; J gene: TRBJ1-2; CDR3 protein: CASSLGVLANYGYTF; CDR3 DNA: TGTGCCAGCAGTTTAGGGGTACTAGCTAACTATGGCTACACCTTC
D gene: TRBD2; CDR3 length: 15; V gene: TRBV28; clone size: -; J gene: TRBJ2-1; CDR3 protein: CASSRTSSFSNEQFF; CDR3 DNA: TGTGCCAGCAGCCGGACTAGCAGTTTCTCGAATGAGCAGTTCTTC
D gene: -; CDR3 length: 14; V gene: TRBV5-1; clone size: -; J gene: TRBJ1-2; CDR3 protein: CASSLDSSNYGYTF; CDR3 DNA: TGCGCCAGCAGCTTGGACAGTTCTAACTATGGCTACACCTTC
D gene: TRBD1; CDR3 length: 19; V gene: TRBV7-8; clone size: -; J gene: TRBJ1-1; CDR3 protein: CASSSERTGGGEKNTEAFF; CDR3 DNA: TGTGCCAGCAGCTCAGAAAGGACAGGGGGCGGAGAGAAGAACACTGAAGCTTTCTTT
D gene: -; CDR3 length: 15; V gene: TRBV19; clone size: -; J gene: TRBJ1-2; CDR3 protein: CASMPVYTGNYGYTF; CDR3 DNA: TGTGCCAGTATGCCGGTTTACACAGGGAACTATGGCTACACCTTC
D gene: TRBD2; CDR3 length: 14; V gene: TRBV3-1/TRBV3-2; clone size: -; J gene: TRBJ2-3; CDR3 protein: CASSLGLVVDTQYF; CDR3 DNA: TGTGCCAGCAGCCTCGGACTAGTTGTAGATACGCAGTATTTT
D gene: TRBD2; CDR3 length: 17; V gene: TRBV11-2; clone size: -; J gene: TRBJ2-1; CDR3 protein: CASSLAYGRSSYNEQFF; CDR3 DNA: TGTGCCAGCAGCTTAGCATACGGGAGGAGCTCCTACAATGAGCAGTTCTTC
D gene: TRBD1; CDR3 length: 14; V gene: TRBV28; clone size: -; J gene: TRBJ2-7; CDR3 protein: CASLGGQGYYEQYF; CDR3 DNA: TGTGCCAGCCTCGGGGGACAGGGCTATTACGAGCAGTACTTC
D gene: -; CDR3 length: 15; V gene: TRBV4-3; clone size: -; J gene: TRBJ2-7; CDR3 protein: CASSHTGGGEYEQYF; CDR3 DNA: TGCGCCAGCAGCCATACTGGGGGGGGCGAATACGAGCAGTACTTC
D gene: -; CDR3 length: 11; V gene: TRBV29-1; clone size: few; J gene: TRBJ2-1; CDR3 protein: CSVERYNEQFF; CDR3 DNA: TGCAGCGTGGAGCGGTACAATGAGCAGTTCTTC
D gene: -; CDR3 length: 14; V gene: TRBV5-1; clone size: -; J gene: TRBJ1-2; CDR3 protein: CASSSSGVNYGYTF; CDR3 DNA: TGCGCCAGCAGCTCATCCGGGGTGAACTATGGCTACACCTTC
D gene: -; CDR3 length: 14; V gene: TRBV7-2; clone size: few; J gene: TRBJ2-5; CDR3 protein: CASSLNIQTETQYF; CDR3 DNA: TGTGCCAGCAGCTTAAACATACAGACGGAGACCCAGTACTTC
D gene: TRBD2; CDR3 length: 16; V gene: TRBV7-2; clone size: -; J gene: TRBJ2-2; CDR3 protein: CASSLGGLAGPGELFF; CDR3 DNA: TGTGCCAGCAGCTTAGGGGGACTAGCGGGCCCCGGGGAGCTGTTTTTT
D gene: TRBD2; CDR3 length: 17; V gene: TRBV5-1; clone size: once; J gene: TRBJ2-7; CDR3 protein: CASSPGTSGRYSYEQYF; CDR3 DNA: TGCGCCAGCAGCCCCGGGACTAGCGGGAGATACTCCTACGAGCAGTACTTC
D gene: TRBD1; CDR3 length: 14; V gene: TRBV7-9; clone size: -; J gene: TRBJ1-4; CDR3 protein: CASSLGQGDEKLFF; CDR3 DNA: TGTGCCAGCAGCTTAGGACAGGGAGATGAAAAACTGTTTTTT
D gene: TRBD2; CDR3 length: 16; V gene: TRBV29-1; clone size: -; J gene: TRBJ2-1; CDR3 protein: CSVEDLYASGRNEQFF; CDR3 DNA: TGCAGCGTTGAAGATCTTTACGCTAGCGGGAGGAATGAGCAGTTCTTC
D gene: TRBD1; CDR3 length: 15; V gene: TRBV2; clone size: -; J gene: TRBJ2-3; CDR3 protein: CASPPTGGGTDTQYF; CDR3 DNA: TGTGCCAGCCCTCCAACAGGGGGAGGCACAGATACGCAGTATTTT
D gene: TRBD1; CDR3 length: 15; V gene: TRBV6-5; clone size: -; J gene: TRBJ2-2; CDR3 protein: CASSWGQGSTGELFF; CDR3 DNA: TGTGCCAGCAGCTGGGGACAGGGGAGCACCGGGGAGCTGTTTTTT
D gene: TRBD1; CDR3 length: 14; V gene: TRBV29-1; clone size: -; J gene: TRBJ2-3; CDR3 protein: CSASGQGAVDTQYF; CDR3 DNA: TGCAGCGCATCTGGACAGGGGGCTGTAGATACGCAGTATTTT
D gene: -; CDR3 length: 16; V gene: TRBV6-1; clone size: -; J gene: TRBJ1-3; CDR3 protein: CASSGGPFEPGNTIYF; CDR3 DNA: TGTGCCAGCAGTGGGGGGCCATTCGAACCTGGAAACACCATATATTTT
D gene: -; CDR3 length: 14; V gene: TRBV4-3; clone size: -; J gene: TRBJ1-5; CDR3 protein: CASSRGYSNQPQHF; CDR3 DNA: TGCGCCAGCAGCCGAGGGTATAGCAATCAGCCCCAGCATTTT
D gene: TRBD2; CDR3 length: 15; V gene: TRBV29-1; clone size: -; J gene: TRBJ2-1; CDR3 protein: CSVDLRAGGEDEQFF; CDR3 DNA: TGCAGCGTTGATCTTCGAGCGGGAGGGGAGGATGAGCAGTTCTTC
D gene: -; CDR3 length: 12; V gene: TRBV28; clone size: -; J gene: TRBJ2-7; CDR3 protein: CATIYPPYEQYF; CDR3 DNA: TGTGCCACCATCTATCCACCCTACGAGCAGTACTTC
D gene: TRBD1; CDR3 length: 16; V gene: TRBV2; clone size: -; J gene: TRBJ1-5; CDR3 protein: CASTLQPGQGDQPQHF; CDR3 DNA: TGTGCCAGCACCCTGCAGCCGGGACAGGGAGACCAGCCCCAGCATTTT
D gene: TRBD1; CDR3 length: 15; V gene: TRBV19; clone size: -; J gene: TRBJ1-1; CDR3 protein: CASSTGDRVGTEAFF; CDR3 DNA: TGTGCCAGTAGTACCGGGGACAGGGTAGGCACTGAAGCTTTCTTT
D gene: TRBD2; CDR3 length: 15; V gene: TRBV4-1; clone size: -; J gene: TRBJ2-7; CDR3 protein: CASSQDRLAGYEQYF; CDR3 DNA: TGCGCCAGCAGCCAAGATCGACTAGCGGGTTACGAGCAGTACTTC
D gene: TRBD2; CDR3 length: 18; V gene: TRBV5-1; clone size: -; J gene: TRBJ2-3; CDR3 protein: CASSLGLAGDGNTDTQYF; CDR3 DNA: TGCGCCAGCAGCTTGGGACTAGCGGGGGATGGTAACACAGATACGCAGTATTTT
D gene: -; CDR3 length: 18; V gene: TRBV28; clone size: -; J gene: TRBJ1-5; CDR3 protein: CASSLISAPGYSNQPQHF; CDR3 DNA: TGTGCCAGCAGTTTAATATCCGCCCCAGGGTACAGCAATCAGCCCCAGCATTTT
D gene: TRBD2; CDR3 length: 17; V gene: TRBV6-4; clone size: -; J gene: TRBJ2-3; CDR3 protein: CASSAGTSGGATDTQYF; CDR3 DNA: TGTGCCAGCAGTGCCGGGACTAGCGGGGGGGCCACAGATACGCAGTATTTT
D gene: -; CDR3 length: 14; V gene: TRBV9; clone size: -; J gene: TRBJ1-2; CDR3 protein: CASDSGLQARGYTF; CDR3 DNA: TGTGCCAGCGACTCGGGACTCCAGGCTCGGGGCTACACCTTC
D gene: TRBD1; CDR3 length: 14; V gene: TRBV18; clone size: -; J gene: TRBJ1-1; CDR3 protein: CASSRDRGNTEAFF; CDR3 DNA: TGTGCCAGCTCCCGAGACAGGGGAAACACTGAAGCTTTCTTT
D gene: -; CDR3 length: 14; V gene: TRBV9; clone size: -; J gene: TRBJ1-2; CDR3 protein: CASSAFEQSHGYTF; CDR3 DNA: TGTGCCAGCAGCGCTTTTGAGCAATCACATGGCTACACCTTC
D gene: -; CDR3 length: 15; V gene: TRBV18; clone size: -; J gene: TRBJ2-7; CDR3 protein: CASSPSGGITYEQYF; CDR3 DNA: TGTGCCAGCTCACCGTCGGGGGGCATTACCTACGAGCAGTACTTC
D gene: -; CDR3 length: 14; V gene: TRBV7-9; clone size: -; J gene: TRBJ1-2; CDR3 protein: CASSLSPVSSGYTF; CDR3 DNA: TGTGCCAGCAGCTTAAGCCCCGTATCCTCTGGCTACACCTTC
D gene: TRBD1; CDR3 length: 13; V gene: TRBV5-1; clone size: -; J gene: TRBJ1-2; CDR3 protein: CASSPDRVDGYTF; CDR3 DNA: TGCGCCAGCAGCCCAGACAGGGTTGATGGCTACACCTTC
D gene: -; CDR3 length: 15; V gene: TRBV28; clone size: -; J gene: TRBJ1-1; CDR3 protein: CASSLLVSGAAEAFF; CDR3 DNA: TGTGCCAGCAGTTTATTGGTCTCAGGGGCTGCTGAAGCTTTCTTT
D gene: -; CDR3 length: 14; V gene: TRBV28; clone size: -; J gene: TRBJ2-3; CDR3 protein: CASSFIGATDTQYF; CDR3 DNA: TGTGCCAGCAGTTTTATTGGGGCGACAGATACGCAGTATTTT
D gene: -; CDR3 length: 13; V gene: TRBV5-6; clone size: -; J gene: TRBJ1-1; CDR3 protein: CASSLRGGTEAFF; CDR3 DNA: TGTGCCAGCAGCTTGAGAGGGGGAACTGAAGCTTTCTTT
D gene: -; CDR3 length: 15; V gene: TRBV7-9; clone size: -; J gene: TRBJ2-1; CDR3 protein: CASTSDDLANNEQFF; CDR3 DNA: TGTGCCAGCACTTCGGATGACCTAGCGAACAATGAGCAGTTCTTC
D gene: TRBD1; CDR3 length: 14; V gene: TRBV3-1/TRBV3-2; clone size: -; J gene: TRBJ1-2; CDR3 protein: CASSPAGTGNGYTF; CDR3 DNA: TGTGCCAGCAGCCCAGCCGGGACAGGGAATGGCTACACCTTC
D gene: -; CDR3 length: 16; V gene: TRBV2; clone size: -; J gene: TRBJ2-1; CDR3 protein: CASSESSAPTYNEQFF; CDR3 DNA: TGTGCCAGCAGTGAAAGCTCTGCGCCTACCTACAATGAGCAGTTCTTC